These 21 T cell receptor beta chains share one sample of origin, sequenced in a study of blood T cell repertoires in COVID-19. TCRdb keeps only in-frame clones here, not all; method: immunoSEQ multiplex PCR. The sample includes about 110,000 clones, less than 75% of them seen just once. Source material: peripheral blood. Receptors were obtained from a woman in her forties with acute or convalescent COVID-19.

This chain links TRBV6-6 with TRBJ1-1; the D gene is possibly TRBD1 (5 bases). The CDR3 covers 14 residues. V dropped 6 bases and J dropped 4 bases, with 15 bases sitting between them. Looked up from germline, CDR1 is MNHNY and CDR2 is SVGAGI (reference sequence). CDR3 in amino acids: CASSGGNPSTEAFF. The DNA of the CDR3 is TGTGCCAGCAGCGGGGGGAATCCTAGCACTGAAGCTTTCTTT.

This chain joins TRBV12-3 or TRBV12-4 and TRBJ2-1, with TRBD2 matching over 7 bases. J gave up 15 bases and V 4 bases, and 12 bases lay outside the gene matches. The CDR3 totals 13 residues. Here the CDR3 DNA reads TGTGCCAGCAGTTCAACTAGCGAAGGGCGACGGTTCTTC. This codes for CASSSTSEGRRFF.

The rearrangement uses TRBV9 and TRBJ2-2; D perhaps matches TRBD1 (5 bases). The CDR3 runs 14 residues. Germline CDR1 SGDLS, CDR2 YYNGEE. V lost 4 bases and J 6 bases, leaving 13 bases between the germline ends. This CDR3 reads CASSTGQGAGELFF. In DNA, the CDR3 is TGTGCCAGCAGCACGGGTCAGGGTGCCGGGGAGCTGTTTTTT.

V gene TRBV5-4 combines with J gene TRBJ2-5; possibly TRBD2 for D (5 bases). CDR1 SGHNT and CDR2 YYREEE come from the germline V gene (reference sequence). V shed 3 bases and J shed 4 bases, with 16 bases lying between them. There are 15 residues in the CDR3. The DNA for the CDR3 is TGTGCCAGCAGCTCGCTTGAATCGGGGAGAGAGACCCAGTACTTC. It is translated as CASSSLESGRETQYF.

J is TRBJ1-1 and V is TRBV19; 8 bases align to TRBD1. Germline V gene lookup returns CDR1 LNHDA and CDR2 SQIVND (reference sequence). The CDR3 runs 18 residues. V lost 2 bases, J lost 1 base, and 12 bases stayed unmatched. DNA for the CDR3: TGTGCCAGTAGTATAAGGGGGACAGGAGTGGGAAGGAACACTGAAGCTTTCTTT. It translates to CASSIRGTGVGRNTEAFF. The entire variable domain, with the rest obtained from reference TRBV19 and TRBJ1-1, is as follows: DGGITQSPKYLFRKEGQNVTLSCEQNLNHDAMYWYRQDPGQGLRLIYYSQIVNDFQKGDIAEGYSVSREKKESFPLTVTSAQKNPTAFYLCASSIRGTGVGRNTEAFFGQGTRLTVV.

A remark on this clone: Additional DNA sequences in this sample encode the identical CDR3. CDR3 DNA sequence: TGTGCCAGCAGTTTTGGAGGCAATCAGCCCCAGCATTTT. Translated, it gives CASSFGGNQPQHF. The gene calls are TRBV12-3 or TRBV12-4 and TRBJ1-5, with D unresolved. V was shortened by 3 bases and J by 2 bases, with 5 bases between the two germline ends. This CDR3 contains 13 residues.

The rearrangement links TRBV15 to TRBJ1-5; tentative D call: TRBD1 (6 bases). This CDR3 contains 16 residues. Germline CDR1 reads LNHNV; CDR2 reads YYDKDF (reference sequence). The V and J ends lost 3 bases and 4 bases respectively, with 16 bases between them. CDR3 sequence reads: CATSRQTGNQNQPQHF. In DNA, the CDR3 is TGTGCCACCAGCAGGCAAACAGGGAACCAGAATCAGCCCCAGCATTTT.

In its sample, this clone was seen many times. The chain's CDR3 is CASSIMQGAGETQYF. DNA of the CDR3: TGTGCCAGTAGTATAATGCAGGGGGCAGGAGAGACCCAGTACTTC. This rearrangement joins TRBV19 to TRBJ2-5; the match to TRBD1 covers 8 bases. The CDR3 contains 15 residues. V trimming: 2 bases; J trimming: 4 bases; junction bases outside the gene matches: 6. The germline V gene encodes CDR1 LNHDA and CDR2 SQIVND (reference sequence).

This chain connects TRBV4-2 to TRBJ2-1; 11 bases map to TRBD2. This CDR3 spans 16 amino acids. The V segment lost 3 bases and the J segment 8 bases; nucleotides outside the gene matches: 9. Per the germline V gene, CDR1 is LGHNA and CDR2 is YNFKEQ. The CDR3 DNA reads as TGTGCCAGCAGCCAGATAGCGGGGGGGCCGGTGGATGAGCAGTTCTTC. Translation gives CASSQIAGGPVDEQFF.

V is TRBV28 and J is TRBJ1-2; 8 nucleotides align to TRBD1. Germline CDR1 reads MDHEN; CDR2 reads SYDVKM. The CDR3 totals 14 residues. V dropped 6 bases and J dropped 8; count of bases not matched to a gene: 11. The CDR3: CASRSPRGQGGYTF. The CDR3 DNA follows: TGTGCCAGCAGGTCCCCCAGGGGGCAGGGGGGCTACACCTTC.

This clone was observed a single time. V usage is TRBV21-1 and J usage is TRBJ2-5; TRBD1, as called in the table, went unchecked against the DNA. TRBV21-1 is deemed a pseudogene. This CDR3 is built from 14 residues. Here the CDR3 reads CASIPGAIQETQYF. Written as DNA, the CDR3 is TGTGCCAGCATACCTGGGGCAATTCAAGAGACCCAGTACTTC.

The chain joins TRBV10-3 to TRBJ2-5, with 12 bases aligning to TRBD2. The CDR3 runs to 17 residues. J gave up 4 bases and V 3 bases, and 9 bases lay outside the gene matches. Germline lookup yields CDR1 ENHRY and CDR2 SYGVKD. In DNA, the CDR3 is TGTGCCATCAGTGACCCTAGCGGGGGGGTTCGGGGAGAGACCCAGTACTTC. Its translation: CAISDPSGGVRGETQYF.

This clone was found a few times. This chain joins TRBV30 and TRBJ2-5; 9 bases line up with TRBD2. After removal of 7 bases from V and 6 bases from J, the junction contained 12 bases not matched to a gene. This CDR3 spans 14 amino acids. Germline-derived CDR1 and CDR2 are GTSNPN and SVGIG (reference sequence). CDR3 protein: CASIPRGGQKTQYF. The CDR3 DNA reads as TGTGCCTCCATTCCGCGGGGGGGCCAGAAGACCCAGTACTTC.

V is TRBV7-2 and J is TRBJ1-5, with TRBD1 identical over 7 bases. Looked up from germline, CDR1 is SGHTA and CDR2 is FQGNSA. The length of the CDR3 is 16 residues. Trimming took 4 bases from V and 6 from J; bases not matched to a gene: 12. DNA of the CDR3: TGTGCCAGCAGCTCAAATATCGAGGGGGCGGCTCAGCCCCAGCATTTT. This encodes CASSSNIEGAAQPQHF.

This clone was seen just once. The rearrangement joins TRBV7-2 to TRBJ2-1; D possibly corresponds to TRBD2 (5 bases). Germline CDR1 is SGHTA and CDR2 is FQGNSA. V lost 5 bases and J 4 bases, leaving 9 bases between the germline ends. This CDR3 comprises 13 residues. In nucleotides, the CDR3 is TGTGCCAGCAGCGTGGGAGTTTACAATGAGCAGTTCTTC. Translating gives CASSVGVYNEQFF.

The chain links TRBV6-5 to TRBJ2-7, with a weak D call TRBD1 (6 bases). Trimming removed 2 bases from V and 1 base from J, with 9 bases in between. This CDR3 comprises 14 residues. Germline CDR1 is MNHEY and CDR2 is SVGAGI. CDR3 coding DNA: TGTGCCAGCAGTTACCGCGGACAGTCCTACGAGCAGTACTTC. Translating gives CASSYRGQSYEQYF.

The chain recombines TRBV7-9 with TRBJ1-4; 8 positions agree with TRBD1. Germline lookup yields CDR1 SEHNR and CDR2 FQNEAQ (reference sequence). This CDR3 has 16 residues. Trimming cost V 5 bases and J 3 bases; bases outside gene matches: 8. The CDR3 DNA reads TGTGCCAGCAGCCCCACAGGGGGGGTGGCTAATGAAAAACTGTTTTTT. The encoded protein is CASSPTGGVANEKLFF.

This chain joins TRBV5-4 and TRBJ2-2; 11 nucleotides align to TRBD1. Germline assignment: CDR1 SGHNT and CDR2 YYREEE (reference sequence). CDR3 length equals 15 residues. Losses at the gene ends were 4 bases for V and 5 bases for J; bases not matched to a gene: 4. The chain's CDR3 is CASSQDRGLTGELFF. The CDR3, as DNA: TGTGCCAGCAGCCAGGACAGGGGGCTAACCGGGGAGCTGTTTTTT. The full variable domain, its missing parts supplied by reference TRBV5-4 and TRBJ2-2, is ETGVTQSPTHLIKTRGQQVTLRCSSQSGHNTVSWYQQALGQGPQFIFQYYREEENGRGNFPPRFSGLQFPNYSSELNVNALELDDSALYLCASSQDRGLTGELFFGEGSRLTVL.

V usage is TRBV5-1 and J usage is TRBJ1-4, with 7 bases aligning to TRBD1. The CDR3 contains 15 residues. CDR1 is SGHRS and CDR2 is YFSETQ in the germline V gene. V gave up 4 bases and J gave up 6 bases; unmatched junction bases: 9. The CDR3 nucleotides read TGCGCCAGCAGCGCGGGACAGCAACTAGATGAAAAACTGTTTTTT. Its translation: CASSAGQQLDEKLFF.

The chain is built from TRBV28 and TRBJ2-5; TRBD1 matches 8 bases. TRBJ2-7 explains the end of the DNA better; the J call may be wrong. From germline, CDR1 is MDHEN and CDR2 SYDVKM. This CDR3 contains 15 residues. CDR3 loop: CASSIPGTGDYEQYF. CDR3 in DNA: TGTGCCAGCTCAATCCCCGGGACAGGAGACTACGAGCAGTACTTC.

This clone was observed at least ten times. The chain joins TRBV2 to TRBJ1-5; 7 nucleotides match TRBD1. The J segment lost 3 bases and the V segment lost 7 bases, leaving 3 bases of the junction unmatched. The CDR3 consists of 13 residues. Germline CDR1 reads SNHLY; CDR2 reads FYNNEI. Written as DNA, the CDR3 is TGTGCCAGCATACAGGGGCCCAATCAGCCCCAGCATTTT. This translates into CASIQGPNQPQHF. Combining the CDR3 with reference TRBV2 and TRBJ1-5 gives the whole variable domain EPEVTQTPSHQVTQMGQEVILRCVPISNHLYFYWYRQILGQKVEFLVSFYNNEISEKSEIFDDQFSVERPDGSNFTLKIRSTKLEDSAMYFCASIQGPNQPQHFGDGTRLSIL.